This TCR beta chain was captured in a study of blood T cells in healthy people across ages. The authors ran a second PCR of roughly 6 to 12 cycles using a sample-barcoded 5' primer and a J-beta primer mix. TCRdb re-called the 5' RACE reads with MiXCR, one entry per CDR3 protein. The sample includes more than 500,000 distinct CDR3 sequences, about 26% of them seen just once. The CDR3 spans 15 residues. Trimming removed 4 bases from V and 2 bases from J, with 13 bases in between. The table lists this clonotype with a few counts. Sample: blood. The V call is TRBV12-3 or TRBV12-4, the J call TRBJ2-3; D remains ambiguous. The receptor's source is a woman in her 70s in good health. In DNA, the CDR3 is TGTGCCAGCAGTTATGGGGTTGGCCACACAGATACGCAGTATTTT. This encodes CASSYGVGHTDTQYF.